This T cell receptor (beta chain) was identified in a study of blood T cell repertoires in COVID-19. About the research overall: Samples of COVID-19 (acute and convalescent) were obtained from the United States, Italy and Spain.

CDR1 is LNHDA and CDR2 is SQIVND in the germline V gene (reference sequence). CDR3 length equals 15 residues. V was clipped by 1 base and J by 4 bases, with 12 bases between them. Under the authors' procedure: Amplifying reference gene primers gave estimates of nucleated cell counts. Clones were read by immunoSEQ multiplex PCR, and TCRdb kept only the in-frame ones, dropping some. The V and J calls and clone size are taken from that table; D and trimming were inferred from the DNA. The sample carries some 330,000 clones, around 83% recorded once. Across 24 US areas, participants ranged in age from about 18 to 100 years. Clinical history as reported by participants underpinned cohort assignment.

Sequencing input: PBMCs or T cells enriched from blood (not recorded which). The sequence was collected from a woman aged 50 to 60 who had recovered from COVID-19. The V gene is TRBV19, the J gene TRBJ2-3, with D possibly matching TRBD2 (6 bases). The CDR3, as DNA: TGTGCCAGTAGTATAGCCGCAGCGGGTGCAGATACGCAGTATTTT. Translating it yields CASSIAAAGADTQYF.